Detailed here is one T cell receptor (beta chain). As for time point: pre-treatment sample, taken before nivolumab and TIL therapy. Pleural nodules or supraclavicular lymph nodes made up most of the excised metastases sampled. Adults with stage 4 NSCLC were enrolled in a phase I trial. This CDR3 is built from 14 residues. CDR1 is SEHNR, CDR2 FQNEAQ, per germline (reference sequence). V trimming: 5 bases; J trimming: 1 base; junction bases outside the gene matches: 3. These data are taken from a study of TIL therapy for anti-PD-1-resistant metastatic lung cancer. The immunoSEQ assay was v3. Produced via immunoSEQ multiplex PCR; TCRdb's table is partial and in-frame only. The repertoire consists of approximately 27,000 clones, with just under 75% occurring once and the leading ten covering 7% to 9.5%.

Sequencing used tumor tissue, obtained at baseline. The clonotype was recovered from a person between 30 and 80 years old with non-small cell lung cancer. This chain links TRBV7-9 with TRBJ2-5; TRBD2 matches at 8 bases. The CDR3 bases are TGTGCCAGCAGCACGGGGGGGTCCCAAGAGACCCAGTACTTC. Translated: CASSTGGSQETQYF.